Each of the 21 T cell receptor beta chains below was sequenced from the same sample in a study of shared clonotypes between healthy human individuals. The data were produced by immunoSEQ multiplex PCR, yet TCRdb's version contains in-frame clones alone and is incomplete. The table has roughly 530,000 clones, 95% to 97% seen once. Sequencing used naive CD4+ T cells sorted from blood. Stated subset: CD45RA+ positively selected. The receptors derive from a woman between 25 and 40 years old in good health.

The chain joins TRBV27 to TRBJ1-1; 7 nucleotides line up with TRBD1. Trimming at V came to 5 bases and at J to 8 bases, leaving 14 bases not matched to a gene. The V gene's germline CDR1 is MNHEY and CDR2 SMNVEV (reference sequence). This CDR3 spans 15 amino acids. Here the CDR3 DNA reads TGTGCCAGCAGTGGCCGGGACAGTTTAACAGGGGAAGCTTTCTTT. It translates to CASSGRDSLTGEAFF.

The chain joins TRBV19 to TRBJ2-3; TRBD2 might be the D (7 bases). The CDR3 has 13 residues. The V gene lost 11 bases and the J gene lost 0 bases, with 12 bases spanning the gap. Germline V CDR1 and CDR2: LNHDA, SQIVND (reference sequence). The CDR3 nucleotides are TGTGCCTGTGGGGGGGCTAGCACAGATACGCAGTATTTT. Protein: CACGGASTDTQYF.

This sequence joins TRBV5-5 and TRBJ1-4, with TRBD1 matching over 7 bases. Germline CDR1 SGHKS, CDR2 YYEKEE (reference sequence). This CDR3 comprises 15 residues. V lost 1 base to trimming and J lost 10 bases; unmatched junction nucleotides: 10. This CDR3 reads CASSLLEQGIGKLFF. The CDR3 bases are TGTGCCAGCAGCTTGTTGGAACAGGGGATCGGAAAACTGTTTTTT.

This rearrangement joins TRBV20-1 to TRBJ2-1, with no clear D. This CDR3 region has 10 residues. The V gene lost 6 bases and the J gene lost 4 bases, with 4 bases spanning the gap. The germline V gene encodes CDR1 DFQATT and CDR2 SNEGSKA (reference sequence). CDR3 DNA sequence: TGCAGTGCCAAATACAATGAGCAGTTCTTC. Translated, it gives CSAKYNEQFF.

The chain is built from TRBV11-3 and TRBJ2-7; no clear D gene. This CDR3 region has 11 residues. Deletions cut 4 bases from V and 6 bases from J, with 7 bases between. Per germline, CDR1 SGHNT and CDR2 YENEEA. CDR3 sequence: CASSSFGEQYF. The CDR3 coding sequence is TGTGCCAGCAGCTCCTTCGGCGAGCAGTACTTC.

This chain's CDR3 is CASSERIQEGAFF. DNA for the CDR3: TGTGCCAGCAGTGAAAGGATCCAAGAAGGAGCTTTCTTT. The chain couples TRBV6-1 to TRBJ1-1; D not resolved. Germline values: CDR1 MNHNS, CDR2 SASEGT. Deletions cut 2 bases from V and 10 bases from J, with 14 bases between. This CDR3 has 13 residues.

This chain connects TRBV11-1 to TRBJ1-4, with D hard to call. Germline assignment: CDR1 SGHAT and CDR2 FQDESV (reference sequence). The V and J ends lost 5 bases and 7 bases respectively, with 17 bases between them. The CDR3 is made up of 15 amino acids. This chain's CDR3 is CASSPRNTEGEKLFF. The CDR3 coding sequence is TGTGCCAGCAGCCCGCGCAATACCGAGGGTGAAAAACTGTTTTTT.

The V and J genes are TRBV5-4 and TRBJ1-2, with 8 bases fitting TRBD1. Germline V CDR1 and CDR2: SGHNT, YYREEE (reference sequence). The length of the CDR3 is 14 residues. The ends lost 1 base at V and 7 bases at J; junction bases unmatched: 6. CDR3 region: CASSLSQGAVGYTF. The CDR3 nucleotides are TGTGCCAGCAGCTTGAGTCAGGGGGCGGTTGGCTACACCTTC.

This sequence joins TRBV4-1 and TRBJ2-2; 8 bases agree with TRBD2. The germline V gene encodes CDR1 MGHRA and CDR2 YSYEKL. Trimming at V came to 3 bases and at J to 1 base, leaving 7 bases not matched to a gene. This CDR3 has 17 residues. The CDR3 DNA is TGCGCCAGCAGCCACCGACTAGCGTTAGAGAACACCGGGGAGCTGTTTTTT. The encoded protein is CASSHRLALENTGELFF.

The rearrangement links TRBV28 to TRBJ2-7; 8 bases match TRBD2. The V segment lost 3 bases and the J segment 3 bases; nucleotides outside the gene matches: 16. Germline lookup yields CDR1 MDHEN and CDR2 SYDVKM. The CDR3 length is 18 residues. CDR3 residues: CASSLKGIAGPTFYEQYF. DNA of the CDR3: TGTGCCAGCAGTTTGAAGGGGATAGCGGGACCCACCTTCTACGAGCAGTACTTC.

This clone was counted between two and nine times. The chain joins TRBV19 to TRBJ1-1; no definite D call. The CDR3 has 15 residues. Between the trimmed V and J ends, which lost 1 base and 3 bases, there was a span of 12 bases. Germline CDR1 reads LNHDA; CDR2 reads SQIVND (reference sequence). The CDR3: CASSIVGRLHTEAFF. CDR3 DNA sequence: TGTGCCAGTAGTATAGTTGGACGATTGCACACTGAAGCTTTCTTT.

The J gene is TRBJ1-1, the V gene TRBV14; 8 bases agree with TRBD1. CDR3 length: 14 amino acids. Germline loops: CDR1 SGHDN, CDR2 FVKESK. The trim removed 3 bases at V and 0 bases at J, leaving 0 bases unmatched. CDR3 sequence (DNA): TGTGCCAGCAGCCAGACAGGGGTGAACACTGAAGCTTTCTTT. This gives the protein CASSQTGVNTEAFF.

The chain uses TRBV30 and TRBJ2-2; D is uncertain. The V end lost 0 bases, the J end lost 6 bases, and 8 bases lay between the germline ends. Germline V gene sequence: CDR1 GTSNPN, CDR2 SVGIG (reference sequence). This CDR3 has 13 residues. CDR3 in amino acids: CAWSVRVAGELFF. CDR3 bases: TGTGCCTGGAGTGTCCGGGTAGCCGGGGAGCTGTTTTTT.

The chain is built from TRBV5-1 and TRBJ2-1; 7 nucleotides agree with TRBD2. Germline CDR1 is SGHRS and CDR2 is YFSETQ. The V segment lost 4 bases and the J segment 8 bases; nucleotides outside the gene matches: 9. The CDR3 runs to 14 residues. CDR3 sequence: CASSARLAIDEQFF. CDR3 coding DNA: TGCGCCAGCAGCGCTCGACTAGCTATAGATGAGCAGTTCTTC.

This chain uses TRBV20-1 with TRBJ1-2; no firm D call. Germline CDR1 DFQATT, CDR2 SNEGSKA (reference sequence). This CDR3 has 11 amino acids. With 8 bases removed from V and 2 bases from J, the gap between germline ends came to 9 bases. The CDR3 reads CSHQLNYGYTF. The CDR3, as DNA: TGCAGTCACCAACTAAACTATGGCTACACCTTC.

This chain uses TRBV5-4 with TRBJ2-1; D perhaps matches TRBD2 (6 bases). This CDR3 region has 16 residues. The germline CDR1 and CDR2 sequences are SGHNT and YYREEE (reference sequence). The V and J ends lost 5 bases and 1 base respectively, with 16 bases between them. The CDR3 loop reads CASSFNIADSYNEQFF. The CDR3 region has the DNA TGTGCCAGCAGTTTTAATATAGCGGATTCCTACAATGAGCAGTTCTTC.

The V call is TRBV6-9, the J call TRBJ2-5; no definite D call. V shed 6 bases and J shed 1 base, with 12 bases lying between them. CDR1 and CDR2 from the germline V gene are MNHGY and SVAAGI. CDR3 length: 14 residues. CDR3 loop: CASSLGTPQETQYF. The CDR3 DNA reads TGTGCCAGCAGCCTTGGAACACCCCAAGAGACCCAGTACTTC.

V usage is TRBV5-1 and J usage is TRBJ2-7, with a weak D call TRBD2 (6 bases). Germline V gene sequence: CDR1 SGHRS, CDR2 YFSETQ. This CDR3 spans 14 amino acids. Trimming took off 0 bases at V and 4 bases at J, with 11 bases between the two ends. The CDR3 reads CASSLAMGTYEQYF. CDR3 in DNA: TGCGCCAGCAGCTTGGCCATGGGGACTTACGAGCAGTACTTC.

This chain links TRBV18 with TRBJ1-6; D unresolved. CDR1 is KGHSH, CDR2 LQKENI, per germline. Trimming took 3 bases from V and 6 from J, leaving 12 bases between them. The CDR3 totals 15 residues. This CDR3 reads CASSPGHGSNSPLHF. DNA for the CDR3: TGTGCCAGCTCACCTGGTCACGGCAGTAATTCACCCCTCCACTTT.

This clone was detected once. The V gene is TRBV5-1, the J gene TRBJ2-3; no definite D call. Trimming took 0 bases from V and 3 from J, leaving 8 bases between them. Germline V gene lookup returns CDR1 SGHRS and CDR2 YFSETQ. This CDR3 region has 14 residues. DNA for the CDR3: TGCGCCAGCAGCTTGGTTTTTGAGACAGATACGCAGTATTTT. Amino acids: CASSLVFETDTQYF.

This clone was detected only once. V gene TRBV4-1 combines with J gene TRBJ1-4; the D gene is possibly TRBD1 (5 bases). Germline V gene data show CDR1 as MGHRA and CDR2 as YSYEKL. Trimming took 7 bases from V and 0 from J, leaving 9 bases between them. This CDR3 is 14 amino acids long. CDR3: CASKDRTTNEKLFF. The CDR3 DNA sequence: TGCGCCAGCAAAGACAGAACAACTAATGAAAAACTGTTTTTT.